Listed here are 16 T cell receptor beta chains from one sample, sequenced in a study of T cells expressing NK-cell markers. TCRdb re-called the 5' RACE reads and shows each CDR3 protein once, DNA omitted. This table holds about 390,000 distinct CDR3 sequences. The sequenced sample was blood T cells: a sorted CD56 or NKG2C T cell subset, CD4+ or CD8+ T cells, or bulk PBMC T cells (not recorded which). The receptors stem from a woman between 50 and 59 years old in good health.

CDR3 amino acids: CASNKGGEVHKNIQYF. This chain joins TRBV5-1 and TRBJ2-4; TCRdb selects TRBD2, and the lack of DNA leaves this call unchecked. Germline CDR1 is SGHRS and CDR2 is YFSETQ. The length of the CDR3 is 16 residues.

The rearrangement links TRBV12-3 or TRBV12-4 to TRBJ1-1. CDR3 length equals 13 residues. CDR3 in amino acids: CASSRNQNTEAFF.

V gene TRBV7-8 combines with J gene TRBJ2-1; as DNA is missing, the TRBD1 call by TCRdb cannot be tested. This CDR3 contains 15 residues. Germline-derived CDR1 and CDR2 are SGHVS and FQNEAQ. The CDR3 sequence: CASSYHRGLNNEQFF.

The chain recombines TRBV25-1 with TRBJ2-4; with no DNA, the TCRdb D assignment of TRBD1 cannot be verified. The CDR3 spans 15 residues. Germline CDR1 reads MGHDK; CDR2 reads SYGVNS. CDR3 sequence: CASAANRVLGNIQYF.

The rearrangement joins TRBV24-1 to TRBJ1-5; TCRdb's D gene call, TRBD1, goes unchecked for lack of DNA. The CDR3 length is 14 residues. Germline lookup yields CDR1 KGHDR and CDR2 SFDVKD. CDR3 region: CATSDGQGKQPQHF.

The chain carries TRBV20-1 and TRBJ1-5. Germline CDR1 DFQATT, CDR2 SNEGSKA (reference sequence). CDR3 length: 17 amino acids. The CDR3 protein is CSARRIGGDSSNQPQHF.

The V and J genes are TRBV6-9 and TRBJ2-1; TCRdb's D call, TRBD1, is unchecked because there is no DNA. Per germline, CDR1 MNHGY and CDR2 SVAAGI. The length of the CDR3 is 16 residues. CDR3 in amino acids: CASSKLILDPDNEQFF.

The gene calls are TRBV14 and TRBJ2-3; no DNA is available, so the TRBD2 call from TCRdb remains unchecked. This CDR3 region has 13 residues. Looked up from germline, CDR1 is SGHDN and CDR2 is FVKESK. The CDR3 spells CASRGRATDTQYF.

The CDR3 protein is CASSLSGSGSEQYF. The J gene is TRBJ2-7, the V gene TRBV7-2. CDR1 is SGHTA and CDR2 is FQGNSA in the germline V gene. The CDR3 has 14 residues.

The CDR3: CASSLRSGGVGGTDTQYF. The J gene is TRBJ2-3, the V gene TRBV5-4; TCRdb proposes TRBD2, but this gene call is untestable without DNA. The CDR3 totals 18 residues. Germline CDR1 SGHNT, CDR2 YYREEE (reference sequence).

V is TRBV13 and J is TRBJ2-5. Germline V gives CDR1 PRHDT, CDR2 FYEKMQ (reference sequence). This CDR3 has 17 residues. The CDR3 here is CASSPEVATGAIQTQYF.

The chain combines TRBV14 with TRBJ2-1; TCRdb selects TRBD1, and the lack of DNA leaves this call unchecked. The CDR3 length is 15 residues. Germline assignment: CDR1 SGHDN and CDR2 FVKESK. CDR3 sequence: CASSVRQASYNEQFF.

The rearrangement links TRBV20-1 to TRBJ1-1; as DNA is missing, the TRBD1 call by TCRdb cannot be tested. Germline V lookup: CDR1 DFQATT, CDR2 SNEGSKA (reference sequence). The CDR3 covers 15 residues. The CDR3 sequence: CSVRTGGILNTEAFF.

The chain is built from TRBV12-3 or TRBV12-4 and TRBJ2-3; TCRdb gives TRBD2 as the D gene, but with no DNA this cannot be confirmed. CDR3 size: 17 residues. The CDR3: CASLVGGGLSSTDTQYF.

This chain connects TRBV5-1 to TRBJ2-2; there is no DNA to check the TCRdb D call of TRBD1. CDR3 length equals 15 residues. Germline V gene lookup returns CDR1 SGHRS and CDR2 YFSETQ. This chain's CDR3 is CASKVAPEGTGELFF.

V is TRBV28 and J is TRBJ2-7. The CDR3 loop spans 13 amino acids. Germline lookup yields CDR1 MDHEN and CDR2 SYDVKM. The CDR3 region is CASSSQNSYEQYF.